This T cell receptor beta chain was sequenced during a study of cytomegalovirus exposure and HLA in healthy donors. The overall study: Earlier results showed 117 million unique TCR beta sequences derived from 150 million to 200 million T cells.

Primers included in the PCR were 60 Vbeta and 13 Jbeta primers. The repertoire was sequenced with immunoSEQ multiplex PCR; TCRdb's copy has only in-frame clones and lacks some. The table shows some 190,000 clones, with around 79% occurring only once. This clone was observed a handful of times. Its matching antigen is unknown. Study-level findings and limits: Rates of TCR association differed by HLA locus in a later analysis, with DRB1 highest and HLA-C lowest.

This receptor was identified in a woman aged 18-30 years in good health and CMV-seronegative. Sequences were obtained from PBMCs.

The CDR3, as DNA: TGTGCCAGTGGACTCACAGCACAGGAGACCCAGTACTTC. It specifies CASGLTAQETQYF. The rearrangement uses TRBV7-3 and TRBJ2-5, with D tentatively TRBD2 (5 bases). Looked up from germline, CDR1 is SGHTA and CDR2 is FQGTGA. Trimming stripped 9 bases from V and 5 bases from J, with 16 bases between. CDR3 length: 13 residues. The full variable domain, its missing parts supplied by reference TRBV7-3 and TRBJ2-5, is GAGVSQTPSNKVTEKGKYVELRCDPISGHTALYWYRQSLGQGPEFLIYFQGTGAADDSGLPNDRFFAVRPEGSVSTLKIQRTERGDSAVYLCASGLTAQETQYFGPGTRLLVL.